The TCR beta chain under discussion was sequenced for a study of cytomegalovirus exposure and HLA in healthy donors. Study as a whole: Assignment to the Caucasian-associated ancestry cluster applied to less than 85% of the 300 to 500 genotyped donors. Points from the study as a whole: Previous analysis showed most TCR beta V segments were productive about 87% or about 30% of the time. Listed as cytomegalovirus-associated were approximately 160 TCR beta chains.

Between the trimmed V and J ends, which lost 1 base and 1 base, there was a span of 17 bases. Germline CDR1 reads SGHNT; CDR2 reads YENEEA. The length of the CDR3 is 18 residues. Notes on this clone: The antigen remains undetermined.

The PCR used 60 Vbeta and 13 Jbeta primers. Clones were read by immunoSEQ multiplex PCR, and TCRdb kept only the in-frame ones, dropping some. The table lists about 140,000 clones, roughly 77% of them singletons. The material sequenced was PBMCs. The source is a man aged 25 to 40 in good health. This chain links TRBV11-3 with TRBJ2-4; the D gene is possibly TRBD2 (5 bases). CDR3 bases: TGTGCCAGCAGCTTAGGAACGATACTAGGTGGTGCCAAAAACATTCAGTACTTC. Translated: CASSLGTILGGAKNIQYF.